This T cell receptor (beta chain) was sequenced during a study of graft-versus-host responses after intestinal transplantation. CDR1 and CDR2 from the germline V gene are SNHLY and FYNNEI. The CDR3 is made up of 15 amino acids. The V end was cut by 0 bases, the J end by 4 bases, with 12 bases between. On this clone itself: Its specificity is not known.

TCRdb keeps only in-frame clones here, not all; method: immunoSEQ multiplex PCR. The sample includes around 50,000 clones, roughly 80% of them seen just once. The sample consisted of unstimulated CD4+ T cells sorted from spleen or lymph node cells, taken before transplant. The genes are TRBV2 and TRBJ1-1; possible D gene TRBD1, 6 bases. This TCR was sampled from a human donor who was the organ donor for an intestinal transplant. The CDR3 sequence is CASSEALLGGTEAFF. As DNA, the CDR3 is TGTGCCAGCAGTGAAGCGCTTCTAGGGGGCACTGAAGCTTTCTTT.